The rows below give T cell receptor beta chains drawn from one sample of a study of early T cells in non-severe SARS-CoV-2 infection. TCRdb processed the 5' RACE reads anew with MiXCR; each CDR3 protein has one entry. Altogether about 59,000 distinct CDR3 sequences are present, roughly an eighth being singletons, with the ten largest covering about 9.3%. This specimen consisted of whole blood, obtained at baseline. Source of these receptors: an adult who was a healthcare worker with PCR-confirmed SARS-CoV-2 infection or an uninfected control (not recorded which). CDR3s include the opening cysteine and the closing phenylalanine or tryptophan. D genes are given only for firm matches. Clone size is not always given. Where it is, it says once, few, many or a class for expanded clones.

j_call: TRBJ1-1; clone_size: -; d_call: -; v_call: TRBV27; cdr3_length: 15; cdr3_nt: TGTGCCAGCAGTTTAGCGGGGGGAGGGTACAGTGAAGCTTTCTTT; cdr3_aa: CASSLAGGGYSEAFF
j_call: TRBJ2-7; clone_size: many; d_call: -; v_call: TRBV7-8; cdr3_length: 15; cdr3_nt: TGTGCCAGCAGCTTAGCCAGGGCAGGGAACGGCGAGCAGTACTTC; cdr3_aa: CASSLARAGNGEQYF
j_call: TRBJ2-7; clone_size: -; d_call: -; v_call: TRBV6-6; cdr3_length: 13; cdr3_nt: TGTGCCAGCAGTTACGAGTCCTCCTACGAGCAGTACTTC; cdr3_aa: CASSYESSYEQYF
j_call: TRBJ2-7; clone_size: many; d_call: TRBD2; v_call: TRBV20-1; cdr3_length: 14; cdr3_nt: TGCAGTGCTAGAGTAACGGGAGGGCCGAGCGAGCAGTACTTC; cdr3_aa: CSARVTGGPSEQYF
j_call: TRBJ1-4; clone_size: few; d_call: TRBD1; v_call: TRBV7-8; cdr3_length: 17; cdr3_nt: TGTGCCAGCAGCTTAGCCCCTGGGGGACAGGGGTATGAAAAACTGTTTTTT; cdr3_aa: CASSLAPGGQGYEKLFF
j_call: TRBJ1-1; clone_size: few; d_call: -; v_call: TRBV7-6; cdr3_length: 14; cdr3_nt: TGTGCCAGCAGCACGGGACTGATGAACACTGAAGCTTTCTTT; cdr3_aa: CASSTGLMNTEAFF
j_call: TRBJ2-7; clone_size: -; d_call: -; v_call: TRBV11-2; cdr3_length: 14; cdr3_nt: TGTGCCAGCAGCTTTACGCCCACCTCCTACGAGCAGTACTTC; cdr3_aa: CASSFTPTSYEQYF
j_call: TRBJ2-1; clone_size: -; d_call: TRBD1; v_call: TRBV28; cdr3_length: 16; cdr3_nt: TGTGCCAGCAGTTTATCCGACCCGGGACAGGCGTTTAAGCAGTTCTTC; cdr3_aa: CASSLSDPGQAFKQFF
j_call: TRBJ2-3; clone_size: -; d_call: -; v_call: TRBV12-3/TRBV12-4; cdr3_length: 15; cdr3_nt: TGTGCCAGCAGTCCCCGGGCGGCTAGCACAGATACGCAGTATTTT; cdr3_aa: CASSPRAASTDTQYF
j_call: TRBJ2-1; clone_size: many; d_call: -; v_call: TRBV4-3; cdr3_length: 16; cdr3_nt: TGCGCCAGCAGCCAAGGCCTGCCCCCAAGCAGGGTTGAGCAGTTCTTC; cdr3_aa: CASSQGLPPSRVEQFF
j_call: TRBJ2-3; clone_size: few; d_call: -; v_call: TRBV24-1; cdr3_length: 16; cdr3_nt: TGTGCCACCAGTGATTATGGGGGGGCAGCCTCAGATACGCAGTATTTT; cdr3_aa: CATSDYGGAASDTQYF
j_call: TRBJ2-3; clone_size: many; d_call: -; v_call: TRBV6-5; cdr3_length: 18; cdr3_nt: TGTGCCAGCAGTTACCAGTTCCCTCGGCGGACCCCTGCAGATACGCAGTATTTT; cdr3_aa: CASSYQFPRRTPADTQYF
j_call: TRBJ2-1; clone_size: -; d_call: -; v_call: TRBV28; cdr3_length: 15; cdr3_nt: TGTGCCGACTCGCAAGATCGGGATTATGACAATGAGCAGTTCTTC; cdr3_aa: CADSQDRDYDNEQFF
j_call: TRBJ2-5; clone_size: -; d_call: -; v_call: TRBV10-1; cdr3_length: 14; cdr3_nt: TGCGCCAGCAGTGAGTCCCGGTGGCAAGAGACCCAGTACTTC; cdr3_aa: CASSESRWQETQYF
j_call: TRBJ2-7; clone_size: few; d_call: TRBD2; v_call: TRBV18; cdr3_length: 14; cdr3_nt: TGTGCCAGCTCACCCGGGACTAGCGCAGGCGAGCAGTACTTC; cdr3_aa: CASSPGTSAGEQYF
j_call: TRBJ2-7; clone_size: few; d_call: -; v_call: TRBV5-1; cdr3_length: 15; cdr3_nt: TGCGCCAGCAGCTTGAAAGGACAGCCCGCCTACGAGCAGTACTTC; cdr3_aa: CASSLKGQPAYEQYF
j_call: TRBJ1-1; clone_size: many; d_call: -; v_call: TRBV6-1; cdr3_length: 13; cdr3_nt: TGTGCCAGCAGGAAACAGACGAACACTGAAGCTTTCTTT; cdr3_aa: CASRKQTNTEAFF
j_call: TRBJ2-1; clone_size: few; d_call: -; v_call: TRBV19; cdr3_length: 14; cdr3_nt: TGTGCCAGTAGTATCCCGGTCGATTCCAATGAGCAGTTCTTC; cdr3_aa: CASSIPVDSNEQFF
j_call: TRBJ2-2; clone_size: many; d_call: -; v_call: TRBV25-1; cdr3_length: 14; cdr3_nt: TGTGCCAGCAGTGAGGGCCGGAACACCGGGGAGCTGTTTTTT; cdr3_aa: CASSEGRNTGELFF
j_call: TRBJ2-6; clone_size: few; d_call: TRBD1; v_call: TRBV11-2; cdr3_length: 17; cdr3_nt: TGTGCCAGCAGCTCGATCCCAGGGGGCGCTGGGGCCAACGTCCTGACTTTC; cdr3_aa: CASSSIPGGAGANVLTF
j_call: TRBJ1-5; clone_size: few; d_call: -; v_call: TRBV7-9; cdr3_length: 12; cdr3_nt: TGTGCCAGCAGCTCAGGGAGTCAGCCCCAGCATTTT; cdr3_aa: CASSSGSQPQHF
j_call: TRBJ2-5; clone_size: few; d_call: -; v_call: TRBV7-2; cdr3_length: 15; cdr3_nt: TGTGCCAGCAGCTTAGCCTACGGGAGTGAGAAGACCCAGTACTTC; cdr3_aa: CASSLAYGSEKTQYF
j_call: TRBJ1-1; clone_size: -; d_call: -; v_call: TRBV28; cdr3_length: 10; cdr3_nt: TGTGCCAGCATCAGTGGTGAAGCTTTCTTT; cdr3_aa: CASISGEAFF
j_call: TRBJ2-7; clone_size: few; d_call: TRBD2; v_call: TRBV11-2; cdr3_length: 16; cdr3_nt: TGTGCCAGCAGCTTAGTAGGGGTGACTAGCCCCTACGAGCAGTACTTC; cdr3_aa: CASSLVGVTSPYEQYF
j_call: TRBJ2-7; clone_size: few; d_call: -; v_call: TRBV11-2; cdr3_length: 14; cdr3_nt: TGTGCCAGCAGCTCCAGGACCCAAGGAGGCGAGCAGTACTTC; cdr3_aa: CASSSRTQGGEQYF
j_call: TRBJ1-1; clone_size: -; d_call: -; v_call: TRBV4-1; cdr3_length: 13; cdr3_nt: TGCGCCAGCAGCCAAGCTGGATCTGTTGAAGCTTTCTTT; cdr3_aa: CASSQAGSVEAFF
j_call: TRBJ2-3; clone_size: few; d_call: -; v_call: TRBV6-6; cdr3_length: 14; cdr3_nt: TGTGCCAGCCGCCGGGACACGAGCGCAGATACGCAGTATTTT; cdr3_aa: CASRRDTSADTQYF
j_call: TRBJ1-2; clone_size: -; d_call: -; v_call: TRBV12-3/TRBV12-4; cdr3_length: 13; cdr3_nt: TGTGCCAGCACCACCGGACCTAACTATGGCTACACCTTC; cdr3_aa: CASTTGPNYGYTF
j_call: TRBJ2-3; clone_size: many; d_call: -; v_call: TRBV30; cdr3_length: 13; cdr3_nt: TGTGCCTGGAGTGTAGCCCGAACGGGTACGCAGTATTTT; cdr3_aa: CAWSVARTGTQYF
j_call: TRBJ2-1; clone_size: many; d_call: TRBD2; v_call: TRBV28; cdr3_length: 14; cdr3_nt: TGTGCCAGCAGTATAGCGGGGACACCCAATGAGCAGTTCTTC; cdr3_aa: CASSIAGTPNEQFF
j_call: TRBJ1-1; clone_size: -; d_call: -; v_call: TRBV30; cdr3_length: 12; cdr3_nt: TGTGCCTGGAGTAAGGGAGACACTGAAGCTTTCTTT; cdr3_aa: CAWSKGDTEAFF
j_call: TRBJ2-6; clone_size: few; d_call: -; v_call: TRBV6-5; cdr3_length: 15; cdr3_nt: TGTGCCAGCAGTCCAGGGAGCTCTGGGGCCAACGTCCTGACTTTC; cdr3_aa: CASSPGSSGANVLTF
j_call: TRBJ1-2; clone_size: -; d_call: -; v_call: TRBV21-1; cdr3_length: 16; cdr3_nt: TGTGCCAGCAGCATACCCCACAGGGGTCCAGCTATAGGCTACACCTTC; cdr3_aa: CASSIPHRGPAIGYTF
j_call: TRBJ2-3; clone_size: many; d_call: -; v_call: TRBV20-1; cdr3_length: 13; cdr3_nt: TGCAGTGCTAGGGGGAGGTCAGCGGATACGCAGTATTTT; cdr3_aa: CSARGRSADTQYF
j_call: TRBJ1-5; clone_size: few; d_call: TRBD1; v_call: TRBV6-6; cdr3_length: 15; cdr3_nt: TGTGCCAGCACTTTGACAGGGGGAGGCAATCAGCCCCAGCATTTT; cdr3_aa: CASTLTGGGNQPQHF
j_call: TRBJ2-4; clone_size: many; d_call: TRBD2; v_call: TRBV18; cdr3_length: 13; cdr3_nt: TGTGCCAGCTCGCGGGGGGCTGCGGACATTCAGTACTTC; cdr3_aa: CASSRGAADIQYF
j_call: TRBJ1-3; clone_size: -; d_call: -; v_call: TRBV2; cdr3_length: 13; cdr3_nt: TGTGCCAGCAGTATGGACTCTGGAAACATCATATATTTT; cdr3_aa: CASSMDSGNIIYF
j_call: TRBJ2-7; clone_size: -; d_call: TRBD1; v_call: TRBV28; cdr3_length: 16; cdr3_nt: TGTGCCAGCAGCTTTACTGGACAGGGGGCATCCTACGAGCAGTACTTC; cdr3_aa: CASSFTGQGASYEQYF
j_call: TRBJ1-4; clone_size: -; d_call: TRBD1; v_call: TRBV20-1; cdr3_length: 13; cdr3_nt: TGCAGCCTCAGGGACAGTCTGGATGAAAAACTGTTTTTT; cdr3_aa: CSLRDSLDEKLFF
j_call: TRBJ2-7; clone_size: medium-sized; d_call: -; v_call: TRBV29-1; cdr3_length: 14; cdr3_nt: TGCAGCGTTGAAGTTCGCCGGCAGGGTGGCGAGCAGTACTTC; cdr3_aa: CSVEVRRQGGEQYF
j_call: TRBJ2-3; clone_size: -; d_call: TRBD2; v_call: TRBV7-8; cdr3_length: 17; cdr3_nt: TGTGCCAGCAGCCCAAGAACCGGGAGGTGGCGGACAGATACGCAGTATTTT; cdr3_aa: CASSPRTGRWRTDTQYF
j_call: TRBJ2-5; clone_size: -; d_call: -; v_call: TRBV5-1; cdr3_length: 15; cdr3_nt: TGCGCCAGCAGCGCCGGACTACAGGGACCGGAGACCCAGTACTTC; cdr3_aa: CASSAGLQGPETQYF
j_call: TRBJ2-1; clone_size: few; d_call: -; v_call: TRBV3-2; cdr3_length: 18; cdr3_nt: TGTGCCAGCAGCCAAGAAAGGCTAGCGGGAGGCCCTTACAATGAGCAGTTCTTC; cdr3_aa: CASSQERLAGGPYNEQFF
j_call: TRBJ2-3; clone_size: few; d_call: -; v_call: TRBV9; cdr3_length: 13; cdr3_nt: TGTGCCAGCAGCGTAGGTCCTAGCGCCAAGCAGTATTTT; cdr3_aa: CASSVGPSAKQYF
j_call: TRBJ2-7; clone_size: -; d_call: -; v_call: TRBV12-3/TRBV12-4; cdr3_length: 11; cdr3_nt: TGTGCCAGCAGTTTCGGGCCATGGGAGTACTTC; cdr3_aa: CASSFGPWEYF
j_call: TRBJ2-2; clone_size: few; d_call: -; v_call: TRBV7-3; cdr3_length: 15; cdr3_nt: TGTGCCAGCAGCTTAACGGAGAGTCCCATCGGGGAGCTGTTTTTT; cdr3_aa: CASSLTESPIGELFF
j_call: TRBJ2-1; clone_size: few; d_call: TRBD2; v_call: TRBV7-8; cdr3_length: 15; cdr3_nt: TGTGCCAGCAGCGCTAGCGGTATGCGCCAGGAGAAGCAGTTCTTC; cdr3_aa: CASSASGMRQEKQFF
j_call: TRBJ2-7; clone_size: -; d_call: TRBD1; v_call: TRBV4-1; cdr3_length: 16; cdr3_nt: TGCGCCAGCAGCCTCAACCTGGGACAGACTCTTTACGAGCAGTACTTC; cdr3_aa: CASSLNLGQTLYEQYF
j_call: TRBJ2-5; clone_size: few; d_call: -; v_call: TRBV5-8; cdr3_length: 14; cdr3_nt: TGTGCCAGCAGCTTGGCCCAGCCCCTAGAGACCCAGTACTTC; cdr3_aa: CASSLAQPLETQYF
j_call: TRBJ1-1; clone_size: few; d_call: -; v_call: TRBV10-3; cdr3_length: 13; cdr3_nt: TGTGCCATCGGAGGACCGCAGAACACTGAAGCTTTCTTT; cdr3_aa: CAIGGPQNTEAFF
j_call: TRBJ2-1; clone_size: -; d_call: -; v_call: TRBV9; cdr3_length: 15; cdr3_nt: TGTGCCAGCAGCCAGGAGGCGGTCTGGAACAATGAGCAGTTCTTC; cdr3_aa: CASSQEAVWNNEQFF
j_call: TRBJ1-1; clone_size: many; d_call: -; v_call: TRBV6-5; cdr3_length: 14; cdr3_nt: TGTGCCAGCCGGGGTGGGCAATGGAACACTGAAGCTTTCTTT; cdr3_aa: CASRGGQWNTEAFF
j_call: TRBJ2-4; clone_size: many; d_call: -; v_call: TRBV7-9; cdr3_length: 14; cdr3_nt: TGTGCCAGCAGGGGACATTCGGGCAAAAACATTCAGTACTTC; cdr3_aa: CASRGHSGKNIQYF
j_call: TRBJ2-5; clone_size: -; d_call: TRBD1; v_call: TRBV5-6; cdr3_length: 16; cdr3_nt: TGTGCCAGCAGCTTGTTATTACAGGGGGTCCAAGAGACCCAGTACTTC; cdr3_aa: CASSLLLQGVQETQYF